Many counts were recorded for the clone carrying this T cell receptor (beta chain). Its antigen is not known. Deletions cut 2 bases from V and 7 bases from J, with 12 bases between. Germline V gene lookup returns CDR1 SNHLY and CDR2 FYNNEI. The CDR3 extends over 14 amino acids. The data were produced by immunoSEQ multiplex PCR, yet TCRdb's version contains in-frame clones alone and is incomplete. The profile covers some 350,000 clones, with around 67% appearing a single time and under 13% taken by the ten largest. CD4+ cells yielded CD45RA+ naive and CD45RA-negative memory subsets. These data belong to a study of shared clonotypes between healthy human individuals. Study summary: Three plates each covered CD4 naive and memory; CD8 naive two, CD8 memory one.

General observations from the study: A few donors shared approximately 5% of their naive CD4 clonotypes.

The sample consisted of memory CD4+ T cells sorted from blood. Regarding subset: CD45RA-negative fraction. The TCR was taken from a man in his thirties or forties in good health. This chain joins TRBV2 and TRBJ2-1; TRBD1 or TRBD2 may be the D gene (5 bases each). CDR3 nucleotides: TGTGCCAGCAGTGAACAGGGACCCTCGAATGAGCAGTTCTTC. It is translated as CASSEQGPSNEQFF.